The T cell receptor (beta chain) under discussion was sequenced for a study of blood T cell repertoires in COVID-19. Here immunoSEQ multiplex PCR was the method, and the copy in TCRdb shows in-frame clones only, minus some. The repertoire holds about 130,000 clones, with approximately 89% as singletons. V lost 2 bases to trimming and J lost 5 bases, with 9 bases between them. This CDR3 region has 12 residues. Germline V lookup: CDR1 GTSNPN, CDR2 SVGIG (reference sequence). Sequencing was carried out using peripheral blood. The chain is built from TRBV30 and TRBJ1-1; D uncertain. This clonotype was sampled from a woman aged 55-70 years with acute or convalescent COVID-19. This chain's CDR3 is CAWSREGTEAFF. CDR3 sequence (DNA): TGTGCCTGGAGTCGGGAGGGAACTGAAGCTTTCTTT.